Each of the 9 T cell receptor beta chains below was sequenced from the same sample in a study of CD8 T cells in ankylosing spondylitis. Whole-study results and caveats: A motif in TCR beta, a set of about eight highly homologous variants, appeared characteristic of ankylosing spondylitis blood.

No antigen has been assigned to these receptors. Each CDR3 protein is one row after TCRdb ran MiXCR on the 5' RACE reads. The sample has some 840,000 distinct CDR3 sequences, roughly 10% seen once. Material for sequencing was blood, either unsorted or a sorted T cell fraction (not recorded which). The receptors were sampled from a male donor with ankylosing spondylitis.

This clonotype has at least ten counts. V and J are TRBV5-6 and TRBJ1-1; unclear D gene. Deletions cut 1 base from V and 4 bases from J, with 11 bases between. This CDR3 contains 14 residues. Germline V lookup: CDR1 SGHDT, CDR2 YYEEEE. The CDR3 protein is CASSLSGSGTEAFF. CDR3 sequence (DNA): TGTGCCAGCAGCTTGTCCGGGAGTGGCACTGAAGCTTTCTTT.

J is TRBJ1-4 and V is TRBV6-5; perhaps TRBD1 as D (5 bases). Germline CDR1 reads MNHEY; CDR2 reads SVGAGI. V was trimmed by 0 bases and J by 8 bases, leaving 13 bases between them. The CDR3 is made up of 15 amino acids. The CDR3 region has the DNA TGTGCCAGCAGTTACTCGGGACTGAGCTCCGAAAAACTGTTTTTT. It codes for CASSYSGLSSEKLFF.

This clonotype was counted a few times. The chain is built from TRBV20-1 and TRBJ1-1, with D unclear. The CDR3 consists of 10 residues. The V end was cut by 0 bases, the J end by 8 bases, with 4 bases between. Per the germline V gene, CDR1 is DFQATT and CDR2 is SNEGSKA (reference sequence). The CDR3 sequence is CSARDQEAFF. The CDR3 region has the DNA TGCAGTGCTAGAGATCAGGAAGCTTTCTTT.

The sample holds many counts of this clonotype. The chain carries TRBV4-3 and TRBJ2-1; D may be TRBD2 (6 bases). Germline V lookup: CDR1 LGHNA, CDR2 YSLEER. The V and J ends lost 3 bases and 4 bases respectively, with 10 bases between them. This CDR3 has 14 residues. The CDR3 loop reads CASSQETSYNEQFF. The DNA of the CDR3 is TGCGCCAGCAGCCAGGAGACTAGTTACAATGAGCAGTTCTTC.

The chain's CDR3 is CASSYGWGNTIYF. As DNA, the CDR3 is TGTGCCAGCAGTTACGGATGGGGAAACACCATATATTTT. This chain uses TRBV6-6 with TRBJ1-3, with D unresolved. CDR1 is MNHNY, CDR2 SVGAGI, per germline (reference sequence). Trimming cost V 2 bases and J 4 bases, with 6 bases left between them. CDR3 size: 13 residues.

This clonotype was observed a few times. The chain carries TRBV6-5 and TRBJ1-4, with D possibly matching TRBD1 (5 bases). CDR3 length equals 17 residues. Between the trimmed V and J ends, which lost 1 base and 2 bases, there was a span of 14 bases. CDR1 is MNHEY, CDR2 SVGAGI, per germline. The CDR3 sequence is CASSYWGRAETNEKLFF. DNA of the CDR3: TGTGCCAGCAGTTACTGGGGCAGGGCGGAGACTAATGAAAAACTGTTTTTT.

The J gene is TRBJ1-4, the V gene TRBV29-1; D is undetermined. The CDR3 has 13 residues. V was clipped by 5 bases and J by 10 bases, with 17 bases between them. Germline assignment: CDR1 SQVTM and CDR2 ANQGSEA. The CDR3 coding sequence is TGCAGCGTTCTGCCGCAAGCCGTGGGAAAACTGTTTTTT. Translation: CSVLPQAVGKLFF.

The rearrangement uses TRBV20-1 and TRBJ2-1; D is perhaps TRBD2 (6 bases). The CDR3 runs to 12 residues. In germline, CDR1 is DFQATT, CDR2 SNEGSKA (reference sequence). The CDR3 DNA is TGCAGCGTAGCGGTTCAAGGGTATGAGCAGTTCTTC. Translating it yields CSVAVQGYEQFF.

The V and J genes are TRBV20-1 and TRBJ2-5; D is possibly TRBD2 (6 bases). V was trimmed by 5 bases and J by 7 bases, leaving 14 bases between them. There are 12 residues in the CDR3. Per the germline V gene, CDR1 is DFQATT and CDR2 is SNEGSKA (reference sequence). The DNA for the CDR3 is TGCAGTGCTGGAAGACTGGGGGGGACCCAGTACTTC. The encoded protein is CSAGRLGGTQYF.